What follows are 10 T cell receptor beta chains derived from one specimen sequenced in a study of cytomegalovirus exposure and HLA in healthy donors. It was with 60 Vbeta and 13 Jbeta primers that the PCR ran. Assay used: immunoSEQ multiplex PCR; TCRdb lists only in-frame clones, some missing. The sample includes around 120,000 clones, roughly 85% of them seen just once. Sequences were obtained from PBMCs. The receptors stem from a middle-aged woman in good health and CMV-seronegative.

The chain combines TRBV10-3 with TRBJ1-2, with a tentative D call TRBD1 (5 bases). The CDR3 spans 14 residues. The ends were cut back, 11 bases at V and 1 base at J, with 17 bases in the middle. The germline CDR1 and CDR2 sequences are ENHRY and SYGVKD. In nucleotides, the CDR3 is TGTGCCGTCCAATCTCCGGGACTTAACTATGGCTACACCTTC. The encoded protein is CAVQSPGLNYGYTF.

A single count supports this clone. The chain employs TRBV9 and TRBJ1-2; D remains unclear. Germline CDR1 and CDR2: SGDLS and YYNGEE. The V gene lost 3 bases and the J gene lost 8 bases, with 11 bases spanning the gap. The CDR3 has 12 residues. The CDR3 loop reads CASSGRTRGYTF. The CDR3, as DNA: TGTGCCAGCAGCGGGAGGACGCGGGGCTACACCTTC.

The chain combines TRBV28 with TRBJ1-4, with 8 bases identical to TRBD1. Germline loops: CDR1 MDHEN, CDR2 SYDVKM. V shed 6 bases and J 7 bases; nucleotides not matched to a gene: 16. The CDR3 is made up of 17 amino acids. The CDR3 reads CASSPAGGVGASEKLFF. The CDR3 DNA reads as TGTGCCAGCAGCCCGGCAGGGGGCGTCGGGGCTTCTGAAAAACTGTTTTTT. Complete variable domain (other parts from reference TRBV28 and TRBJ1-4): DVKVTQSSRYLVKRTGEKVFLECVQDMDHENMFWYRQDPGLGLRLIYFSYDVKMKEKGDIPEGYSVSREKKERFSLILESASTNQTSMYLCASSPAGGVGASEKLFFGSGTQLSVL.

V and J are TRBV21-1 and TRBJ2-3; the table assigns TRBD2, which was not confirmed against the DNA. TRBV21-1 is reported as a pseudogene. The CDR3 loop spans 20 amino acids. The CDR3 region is CASSKAPSGREVRSTDTQYF. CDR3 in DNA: TGTGCCAGCAGCAAAGCGCCTAGCGGGAGGGAGGTCAGGAGCACAGATACGCAGTATTTT.

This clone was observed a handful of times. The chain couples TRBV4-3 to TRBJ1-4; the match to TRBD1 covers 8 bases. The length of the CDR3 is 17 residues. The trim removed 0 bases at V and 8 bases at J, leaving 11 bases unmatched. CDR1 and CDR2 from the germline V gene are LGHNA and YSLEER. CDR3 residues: CASSQDSLPGGREKLFF. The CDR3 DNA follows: TGCGCCAGCAGCCAAGATTCGTTGCCAGGGGGCAGAGAAAAACTGTTTTTT.

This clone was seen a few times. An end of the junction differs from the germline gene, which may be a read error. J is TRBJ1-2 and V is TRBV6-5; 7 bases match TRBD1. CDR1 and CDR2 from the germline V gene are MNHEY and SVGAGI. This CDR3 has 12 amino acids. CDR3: CASSSPGQAPLF. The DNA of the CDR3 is TGTGCCAGCAGTTCCCCAGGACAGGCCCCTCTCTTC.

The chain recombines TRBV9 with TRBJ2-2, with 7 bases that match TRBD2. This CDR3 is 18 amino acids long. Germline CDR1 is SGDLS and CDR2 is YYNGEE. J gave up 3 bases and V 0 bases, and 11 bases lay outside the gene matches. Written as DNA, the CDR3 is TGTGCCAGCAGCGTAGATGCTAGCGGTCCCGTCGACACCGGGGAGCTGTTTTTT. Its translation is CASSVDASGPVDTGELFF.

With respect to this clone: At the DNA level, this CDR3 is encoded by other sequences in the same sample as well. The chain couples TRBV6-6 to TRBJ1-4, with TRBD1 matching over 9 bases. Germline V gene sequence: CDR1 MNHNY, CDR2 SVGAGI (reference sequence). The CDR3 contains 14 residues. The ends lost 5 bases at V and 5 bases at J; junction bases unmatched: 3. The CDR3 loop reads CASSTTGGNEKLFF. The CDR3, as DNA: TGTGCCAGCAGTACGACAGGGGGAAATGAAAAACTGTTTTTT.

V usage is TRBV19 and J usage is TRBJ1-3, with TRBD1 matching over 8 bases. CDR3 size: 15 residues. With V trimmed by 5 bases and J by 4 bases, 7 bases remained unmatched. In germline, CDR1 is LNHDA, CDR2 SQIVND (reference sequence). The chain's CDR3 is CASSPDRAYGNTIYF. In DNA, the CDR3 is TGTGCCAGTAGTCCGGACAGGGCTTACGGAAACACCATATATTTT.

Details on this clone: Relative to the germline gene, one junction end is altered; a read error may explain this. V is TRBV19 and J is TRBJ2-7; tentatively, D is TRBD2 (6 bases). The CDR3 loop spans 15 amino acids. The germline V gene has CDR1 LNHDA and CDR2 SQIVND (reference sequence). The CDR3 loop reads CVSSIGSVNTYEQYF. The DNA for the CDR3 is TGTGTCAGTAGTATCGGGAGCGTGAACACCTACGAGCAGTACTTC.